This T cell receptor (beta chain) was recorded in a study of blood T cell repertoires in COVID-19. Study background: The samples span acute and convalescent COVID-19 from the United States, Italy and Spain. PBMCs, B-cell-depleted T cells, or T cells provided the cDNA or gDNA that made up the material.

The table lists this clone with a count of one. The germline V gene encodes CDR1 SNHLY and CDR2 FYNNEI. The V end was cut by 6 bases, the J end by 5 bases, with 13 bases between. The CDR3 loop spans 14 amino acids. As handled by the study authors: Cell counts per sample came from amplifying reference gene primers. Sequenced by immunoSEQ multiplex PCR; TCRdb stores in-frame clones only, minus some. That table supplies the V and J calls and clone size; D and trimming were determined from the DNA. The repertoire consists of approximately 150,000 clones, with under 85% occurring once and the leading ten covering about 9%.

This sequence was found in a man in his fifties or sixties with active or convalescent COVID-19. V gene TRBV2 combines with J gene TRBJ1-4; perhaps TRBD1 as D (5 bases). Sample: peripheral blood. This CDR3 is CASRETRANEKLFF. CDR3 DNA: TGTGCCAGCAGAGAAACCAGGGCGAATGAAAAACTGTTTTTT.